The 10 T cell receptor beta chains presented below share a single source sample, sequenced in a study of shared clonotypes between healthy human individuals. The method was immunoSEQ multiplex PCR; TCRdb's version includes in-frame clones alone and lacks a portion of them. Of 900,000 to 1,200,000 clones listed, around three quarters are singletons. The sample comprised memory CD4+ T cells from PBMCs. Documented subset: CD45RA-negative fraction. Every receptor here comes from a man aged 18 to 35 in good health. Some clones in this sample may be carry-over from other donors' samples.

In its sample, this clone was seen a few times. V gene TRBV11-2 combines with J gene TRBJ1-2; weak D call: TRBD1 (5 bases). The CDR3 is 16 amino acids. Germline V gene lookup returns CDR1 SGHAT and CDR2 FQNNGV. The V gene lost 0 bases and the J gene lost 4 bases, with 15 bases spanning the gap. The CDR3 coding sequence is TGTGCCAGCAGCTTAGATTGGGGGATTGTCCCCTATGGCTACACCTTC. Encoded protein: CASSLDWGIVPYGYTF.

The V gene is TRBV4-1, the J gene TRBJ2-2; D tentatively reads TRBD1 or TRBD2 (5 bases each). Germline-derived CDR1 and CDR2 are MGHRA and YSYEKL. This CDR3 comprises 18 residues. The V and J ends lost 1 base and 2 bases respectively, with 17 bases between them. This CDR3 is CASSQAIAGTANTGELFF. Written as DNA, the CDR3 is TGCGCCAGCAGCCAAGCCATCGCCGGGACGGCTAACACCGGGGAGCTGTTTTTT.

The CDR3 region has the DNA TGTGCCAGCAGTCCATTGGGACTAGCGGGAGACGAGCAGTTCTTC. Translated: CASSPLGLAGDEQFF. This chain uses TRBV28 with TRBJ2-1, with 14 bases identical to TRBD2. Germline V gene lookup returns CDR1 MDHEN and CDR2 SYDVKM. The CDR3 loop spans 15 amino acids. The J segment lost 10 bases and the V segment lost 5 bases, leaving 7 bases of the junction unmatched.

This clone was counted between two and nine times. V gene TRBV28 combines with J gene TRBJ2-6; either TRBD1 or TRBD2 may fit D (6 bases each). The CDR3 loop spans 15 amino acids. Germline CDR1 reads MDHEN; CDR2 reads SYDVKM. V was pared by 4 bases and J by 9 bases, with 16 bases between. The CDR3 DNA reads as TGTGCCAGCAGTTCACCGGGGGCTGGAGGCAACGTCCTGACTTTC. Protein sequence: CASSSPGAGGNVLTF.

The CDR3 region is CASRPGQDLYGYTF. For the CDR3, the DNA is TGTGCCAGCAGGCCGGGACAGGACCTCTATGGCTACACCTTC. The chain joins TRBV6-5 to TRBJ1-2; 8 nucleotides align to TRBD1. With 6 bases clipped from V and 4 bases from J, the junction kept 7 bases outside the gene matches. Germline CDR1 is MNHEY and CDR2 is SVGAGI. This CDR3 contains 14 residues.

The chain carries TRBV30 and TRBJ2-3; 11 nucleotides align to TRBD2. The junction had 4 bases not matched to a gene; V was cut back by 1 base and J by 4 bases. Germline values: CDR1 GTSNPN, CDR2 SVGIG (reference sequence). The CDR3 contains 15 residues. The CDR3: CAWSGGSGRADTQYF. The CDR3, as DNA: TGTGCCTGGAGTGGTGGTAGCGGGAGGGCAGATACGCAGTATTTT. The variable domain in full, completed from reference TRBV30 and TRBJ2-3, reads SQTIHQWPATLVQPVGSPLSLECTVEGTSNPNLYWYRQAAGRGLQLLFYSVGIGQISSEVPQNLSASRPQDRQFILSSKKLLLSDSGFYLCAWSGGSGRADTQYFGPGTRLTVL.

This chain uses TRBV6-6 with TRBJ1-2; 7 positions match TRBD1. V was pared by 6 bases and J by 4 bases, with 14 bases of the junction left unmatched. The CDR3 consists of 16 residues. Germline V lookup: CDR1 MNHNY, CDR2 SVGAGI (reference sequence). CDR3 sequence (DNA): TGTGCCAGCAGATATCCCCGGGACAGTTATGTCTATGGCTACACCTTC. Encoded protein: CASRYPRDSYVYGYTF.

The chain joins TRBV7-9 to TRBJ1-4; a possible D gene is TRBD1 (5 bases). Trimming shortened V by 5 bases and J by 0 bases, and 13 bases separated the two germline ends. Germline-derived CDR1 and CDR2 are SEHNR and FQNEAQ (reference sequence). CDR3 size: 16 residues. For the CDR3, the DNA is TGTGCCAGCAGCACCCCGAGGGGTGCAACTAATGAAAAACTGTTTTTT. Translated: CASSTPRGATNEKLFF.

This chain uses TRBV16 with TRBJ1-3; no reliable D call. This CDR3 is 13 amino acids long. Germline V lookup: CDR1 KGHSY, CDR2 FQNENV. V lost 2 bases, J lost 1 base, and 3 bases lay in between. The CDR3 region has the DNA TGTGCCAGCAGCCAAGCTTCTGGAAACACCATATATTTT. The encoded protein is CASSQASGNTIYF.

The rearrangement joins TRBV6-5 to TRBJ1-2; 8 nucleotides line up with TRBD1. The trim removed 6 bases at V and 8 bases at J, leaving 11 bases unmatched. The CDR3 spans 14 residues. Germline V gene lookup returns CDR1 MNHEY and CDR2 SVGAGI. The CDR3 reads CASRSGQGVGGYTF. The CDR3 nucleotides read TGTGCCAGCAGATCCGGACAGGGAGTCGGGGGCTACACCTTC.